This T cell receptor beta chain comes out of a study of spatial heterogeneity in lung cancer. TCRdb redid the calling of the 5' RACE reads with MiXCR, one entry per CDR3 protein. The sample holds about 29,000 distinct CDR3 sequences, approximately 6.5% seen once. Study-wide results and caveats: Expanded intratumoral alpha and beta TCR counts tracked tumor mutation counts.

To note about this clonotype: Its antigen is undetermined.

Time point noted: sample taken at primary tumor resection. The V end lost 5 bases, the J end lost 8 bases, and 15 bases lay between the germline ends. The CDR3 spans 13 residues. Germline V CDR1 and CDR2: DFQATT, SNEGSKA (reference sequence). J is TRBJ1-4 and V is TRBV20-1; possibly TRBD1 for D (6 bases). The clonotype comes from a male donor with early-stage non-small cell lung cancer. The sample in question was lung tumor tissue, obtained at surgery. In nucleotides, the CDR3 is TGCAGTGCTTTACAGGGATCCGAGGAAAAACTGTTTTTT. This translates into CSALQGSEEKLFF.